This T cell receptor beta chain came from a study of T cells expressing NK-cell markers. Findings of the study overall: HCMV specificity was not established for the expanded NKG2C+ T cell clones.

cDNA encoding TCR beta was synthesized via 5'RACE template switching incorporating UMIs. TCRdb re-called the 5' RACE reads, yielding one record per CDR3 amino acid sequence without DNA. This table holds around 140,000 distinct CDR3 sequences. This CDR3 is 17 amino acids long. Germline assignment: CDR1 MGHRA and CDR2 YSYEKL. About this clonotype: Antigen specificity is unknown.

The sequenced sample consisted of blood T cells: a sorted CD56 or NKG2C T cell subset, CD4+ or CD8+ T cells, or bulk PBMC T cells (not recorded which). J is TRBJ2-1 and V is TRBV4-1; without DNA, the TCRdb call of TRBD1 cannot be checked. This receptor was obtained from a man younger than 35 in good health. The CDR3 sequence is CASSQSQGASEYNEQFF.